These 30 T cell receptor beta chains were sequenced from one sample in a study of control samples from healthy donors and cancer patients. TCRdb's table, derived via immunoSEQ multiplex PCR, lists solely in-frame clones and lacks some. The table shows roughly 130,000 clones, with about 93% occurring only once. Input material: blood. These receptors all come from a man aged 18 to 30 in good health.

The chain carries TRBV10-2 and TRBJ2-7; D unclear. Germline-derived CDR1 and CDR2 are WSHSY and SAAADI. The CDR3 totals 13 residues. Deletions cut 2 bases from V and 2 bases from J, with 7 bases between. Here the CDR3 reads CASSEGLAYEQYV. The DNA for the CDR3 is TGCGCCAGCAGTGAGGGGCTAGCCTACGAGCAGTACGTC.

The chain has TRBV19 and TRBJ2-5, with no clear D. Germline values: CDR1 LNHDA, CDR2 SQIVND (reference sequence). The CDR3 totals 14 residues. Trimming shortened V by 3 bases and J by 3 bases, and 11 bases separated the two germline ends. CDR3 protein: CASSISTMKETQYF. The CDR3, as DNA: TGTGCCAGTAGTATCTCGACGATGAAAGAGACCCAGTACTTC.

The genes are TRBV28 and TRBJ2-6, with D hard to call. The germline V gene encodes CDR1 MDHEN and CDR2 SYDVKM. CDR3 length: 15 amino acids. The germline V and J ends were trimmed by 6 bases and 1 base, with 10 bases remaining between them. CDR3 protein: CASRTPESGANVLTF. In nucleotides, the CDR3 is TGTGCCAGCAGGACCCCAGAGTCTGGGGCCAACGTCCTGACTTTC.

The chain links TRBV19 to TRBJ1-5; 10 nucleotides agree with TRBD1. Germline V gene sequence: CDR1 LNHDA, CDR2 SQIVND (reference sequence). This CDR3 contains 15 residues. V gave up 5 bases and J gave up 1 base; unmatched junction bases: 2. The CDR3 DNA reads as TGTGCCAGTAGTTGGGGACAGGGGAGCAATCAGCCCCAGCATTTT. This codes for CASSWGQGSNQPQHF.

The genes are TRBV10-3 and TRBJ2-5; 11 bases are shared with TRBD1. The CDR3 consists of 14 residues. The germline CDR1 and CDR2 sequences are ENHRY and SYGVKD. J was trimmed by 7 bases and V by 6 bases; bases with no gene match: 7. This chain's CDR3 is CAIRLGQGVATQYF. The CDR3 bases are TGTGCCATCAGATTGGGACAGGGGGTTGCGACCCAGTACTTC.

The chain links TRBV5-6 to TRBJ2-1; 7 bases agree with TRBD2. The trim removed 0 bases at V and 5 bases at J, leaving 2 bases unmatched. Per germline, CDR1 SGHDT and CDR2 YYEEEE. The CDR3 has 14 residues. The CDR3 DNA sequence: TGTGCCAGCAGCTTGGGGGACTACAACAATGAGCAGTTCTTC. Its translation: CASSLGDYNNEQFF. Looking up the rest from reference TRBV5-6 and TRBJ2-1 gives the full variable domain: DAGVTQSPTHLIKTRGQQVTLRCSPKSGHDTVSWYQQALGQGPQFIFQYYEEEERQRGNFPDRFSGHQFPNYSSELNVNALLLGDSALYLCASSLGDYNNEQFFGPGTRLTVL.

This clone is a singleton in its sample. The rearrangement uses TRBV7-9 and TRBJ2-2, with 9 bases that match TRBD1. The J segment lost 8 bases and the V segment lost 4 bases, leaving 11 bases of the junction unmatched. The CDR3 contains 16 residues. Germline V gives CDR1 SEHNR, CDR2 FQNEAQ (reference sequence). The CDR3: CASSSREQGALGELFF. CDR3 nucleotides: TGTGCCAGCAGCTCCCGGGAACAGGGGGCTCTGGGGGAGCTGTTTTTT.

This clone was seen only a few times. The chain links TRBV28 to TRBJ1-5; 11 nucleotides align to TRBD1. Germline CDR1 MDHEN, CDR2 SYDVKM. The CDR3 spans 18 residues. V shed 3 bases and J 4 bases; nucleotides not matched to a gene: 11. The CDR3 loop reads CASSFLGFRDRGNQPQHF. The CDR3 DNA sequence: TGTGCCAGCAGTTTTTTGGGTTTTCGGGACAGGGGGAATCAGCCCCAGCATTTT.

V gene TRBV28 combines with J gene TRBJ1-5; D gene ambiguous. The CDR3 sequence is 12 residues long. Germline lookup yields CDR1 MDHEN and CDR2 SYDVKM. V lost 5 bases and J 10 bases, leaving 12 bases between the germline ends. CDR3 loop: CASSQALSPQHF. As DNA, the CDR3 is TGTGCCAGCAGTCAGGCTTTAAGCCCCCAGCATTTT. Variable domain in full (rest from reference TRBV28 and TRBJ1-5): DVKVTQSSRYLVKRTGEKVFLECVQDMDHENMFWYRQDPGLGLRLIYFSYDVKMKEKGDIPEGYSVSREKKERFSLILESASTNQTSMYLCASSQALSPQHFGDGTRLSIL.

The V and J genes are TRBV3-1 (or the pseudogene TRBV3-2) and TRBJ1-3; D is ambiguous. The CDR3 runs to 16 residues. From germline, CDR1 is LGHDT and CDR2 YNNKEL (reference sequence). V was pared by 1 base and J by 0 bases, with 10 bases between. Written as DNA, the CDR3 is TGTGCCAGCAGCCAAGGCGGCCAATCCTCTGGAAACACCATATATTTT. It codes for CASSQGGQSSGNTIYF.

The chain has TRBV7-8 and TRBJ1-1; D is perhaps TRBD1 (5 bases). The length of the CDR3 is 15 residues. V lost 5 bases and J 3 bases, leaving 16 bases between the germline ends. Looked up from germline, CDR1 is SGHVS and CDR2 is FQNEAQ. The CDR3 nucleotides read TGTGCCAGCAGCCAACCGGCCAAAGGGGACACTGAAGCTTTCTTT. Translated: CASSQPAKGDTEAFF.

The CDR3 nucleotides are TGTGCCAGCAGCTTAGTCGACAGAGAGACCCAGTACTTC. Amino acid sequence: CASSLVDRETQYF. The chain couples TRBV7-2 to TRBJ2-5; maybe TRBD1 (5 bases). CDR1 and CDR2 (germline): SGHTA, FQGNSA. The CDR3 is made up of 13 amino acids. V lost 1 base to trimming and J lost 4 bases, with 7 bases between them.

The chain carries TRBV7-8 and TRBJ2-7, with a weak D call TRBD1 (5 bases). Trimming removed 8 bases at V and 3 bases at J, with 17 bases between. The CDR3 is made up of 14 amino acids. Germline V lookup: CDR1 SGHVS, CDR2 FQNEAQ. The CDR3 DNA follows: TGTGCCAGCGATGGGTCAGGGTCAAACTACGAGCAGTACTTC. It specifies CASDGSGSNYEQYF. The complete variable domain, with remaining parts taken from reference TRBV7-8 and TRBJ2-7, reads GAGVSQSPRYKVAKRGQDVALRCDPISGHVSLFWYQQALGQGPEFLTYFQNEAQLDKSGLPSDRFFAERPEGSVSTLKIQRTQQEDSAVYLCASDGSGSNYEQYFGPGTRLTVT.

Regarding this clone: The germline gene is not matched at one end of the junction; a read error may be the cause. The chain uses TRBV7-7 and TRBJ2-5; TRBD2 matches at 7 bases. This CDR3 contains 15 residues. Looked up from germline, CDR1 is SSHAT and CDR2 is FNYEAQ (reference sequence). For the CDR3, the DNA is TGTGCTAGCAGCTCAGGTGGGGGGGGCCAAGAGACCCAGTACTTC. Residues: CASSSGGGGQETQYF.

This rearrangement joins TRBV3-1 (or the pseudogene TRBV3-2) to TRBJ1-5, with D possibly being TRBD1 (5 bases). V was shortened by 3 bases and J by 7 bases, with 10 bases between the two germline ends. The CDR3 is 13 residues long. Germline V gives CDR1 LGHDT, CDR2 YNNKEL (reference sequence). CDR3 DNA sequence: TGTGCCAGCAGCCACTATGGGGGACAGCCCCAGCATTTT. This sequence encodes CASSHYGGQPQHF.

The V and J genes are TRBV29-1 and TRBJ2-1, with D uncertain. V lost 0 bases and J 8 bases, leaving 8 bases between the germline ends. CDR1 and CDR2 from the germline V gene are SQVTM and ANQGSEA. This CDR3 has 12 amino acids. CDR3 in DNA: TGCAGCGTTGAAGATCTAGGTTATGAGCAGTTCTTC. Its protein product is CSVEDLGYEQFF.

This clone was picked up one time. The chain uses TRBV20-1 and TRBJ1-1; D call uncertain. The CDR3 covers 11 residues. Trimming cost V 8 bases and J 1 base, with 8 bases left between them. Germline assignment: CDR1 DFQATT and CDR2 SNEGSKA (reference sequence). The CDR3 is CSTRGNTEAFF. In nucleotides, the CDR3 is TGCAGTACTCGAGGGAACACTGAAGCTTTCTTT.

The chain has TRBV6-1 and TRBJ2-4; D is unclear. The germline CDR1 and CDR2 sequences are MNHNS and SASEGT. Between the trimmed V and J ends, which lost 0 bases and 0 bases, there was a span of 18 bases. The CDR3 is 19 amino acids. The CDR3 sequence is CASSEAGAGVLIAKNIQYF. The CDR3 DNA reads TGTGCCAGCAGTGAAGCGGGCGCTGGGGTCTTAATAGCCAAAAACATTCAGTACTTC.

The chain combines TRBV5-1 with TRBJ2-3; weak D call: TRBD1 (5 bases). The CDR3 is made up of 14 amino acids. Germline V gene lookup returns CDR1 SGHRS and CDR2 YFSETQ. V dropped 4 bases and J dropped 0 bases, with 9 bases sitting between them. CDR3 DNA sequence: TGCGCCAGCAGCCCGACAGCTAGCACAGATACGCAGTATTTT. Its protein product is CASSPTASTDTQYF.

V is TRBV18 and J is TRBJ2-7, with 8 nucleotides matching TRBD1. With 0 bases clipped from V and 7 bases from J, the junction kept 5 bases outside the gene matches. The length of the CDR3 is 14 residues. Germline assignment: CDR1 KGHSH and CDR2 LQKENI. CDR3 nucleotide sequence: TGTGCCAGCTCACCACCCGCAGGGGGCCAGGAGCAGTACTTC. Its translation is CASSPPAGGQEQYF. The whole variable domain, remainder taken from reference TRBV18 and TRBJ2-7, is NAGVMQNPRHLVRRRGQEARLRCSPMKGHSHVYWYRQLPEEGLKFMVYLQKENIIDESGMPKERFSAEFPKEGPSILRIQQVVRGDSAAYFCASSPPAGGQEQYFGPGTRLTVT.

V and J are TRBV5-1 and TRBJ1-2, with 12 bases matching TRBD1. Trimming cost V 3 bases and J 1 base; bases outside gene matches: 10. This CDR3 is 18 amino acids long. CDR1 SGHRS and CDR2 YFSETQ come from the germline V gene. The CDR3 DNA follows: TGCGCCAGCAGCTCCCGCGTCGGGACAGGGGGCTTTAACTATGGCTACACCTTC. It encodes CASSSRVGTGGFNYGYTF. Variable domain in full (rest from reference TRBV5-1 and TRBJ1-2): KAGVTQTPRYLIKTRGQQVTLSCSPISGHRSVSWYQQTPGQGLQFLFEYFSETQRNKGNFPGRFSGRQFSNSRSEMNVSTLELGDSALYLCASSSRVGTGGFNYGYTFGSGTRLTVV.

The chain employs TRBV18 and TRBJ2-2, with TRBD1 identical over 7 bases. This CDR3 is built from 15 residues. The ends lost 0 bases at V and 5 bases at J; junction bases unmatched: 3. Per the germline V gene, CDR1 is KGHSH and CDR2 is LQKENI. CDR3 bases: TGTGCCAGCTCACCACCGGAACAGGGGACCGGGGAGCTGTTTTTT. Protein sequence: CASSPPEQGTGELFF.

The V gene is TRBV30, the J gene TRBJ1-5; a possible D gene is TRBD1 (6 bases). The germline V gene encodes CDR1 GTSNPN and CDR2 SVGIG (reference sequence). Trimming took 5 bases from V and 0 from J, leaving 14 bases between them. The CDR3 sequence is 15 residues long. The CDR3 reads CAWSKAGDSNQPQHF. CDR3 bases: TGTGCCTGGTCTAAGGCAGGGGATAGCAATCAGCCCCAGCATTTT. Filled out from reference TRBV30 and TRBJ1-5, the complete variable domain reads SQTIHQWPATLVQPVGSPLSLECTVEGTSNPNLYWYRQAAGRGLQLLFYSVGIGQISSEVPQNLSASRPQDRQFILSSKKLLLSDSGFYLCAWSKAGDSNQPQHFGDGTRLSIL.

This clone has just one count. J is TRBJ1-5 and V is TRBV2; D is possibly TRBD1 (5 bases). Trimming took 6 bases from V and 6 from J, leaving 9 bases between them. Germline V gene sequence: CDR1 SNHLY, CDR2 FYNNEI. The CDR3 covers 12 residues. For the CDR3, the DNA is TGTGCCAGCAGCCAGGGTACTCAGCCCCAGCATTTT. Protein product: CASSQGTQPQHF.

This clone was found once. This sequence joins TRBV30 and TRBJ2-7; D is possibly TRBD2 (5 bases). The V end lost 0 bases, the J end lost 7 bases, and 13 bases lay between the germline ends. The germline CDR1 and CDR2 sequences are GTSNPN and SVGIG (reference sequence). The CDR3 consists of 13 residues. The CDR3 coding sequence is TGTGCCTGGAGTGTCGGGGTCCATAGGGAGCAGTACGTC. Its protein is CAWSVGVHREQYV.

The chain carries TRBV6-5 and TRBJ2-5; TRBD2 might be the D (6 bases). CDR1 and CDR2 from the germline V gene are MNHEY and SVGAGI. The CDR3 is 13 amino acids. V was pared by 6 bases and J by 1 base, with 9 bases between. The CDR3: CASSRLVQETQYF. As DNA, the CDR3 is TGTGCCAGCAGCCGACTAGTCCAAGAGACCCAGTACTTC.

This clone has just a few counts. V and J are TRBV3-1 (or the pseudogene TRBV3-2) and TRBJ1-4; TRBD1 matches 8 bases. Trimming cost V 2 bases and J 3 bases; bases outside gene matches: 8. The CDR3 totals 17 residues. Per the germline V gene, CDR1 is LGHDT and CDR2 is YNNKEL (reference sequence). The CDR3 DNA is TGTGCCAGCAGCCAACTTCCCGGGACAGGATCTAATGAAAAACTGTTTTTT. Its protein is CASSQLPGTGSNEKLFF.

This clone appeared once. The genes are TRBV19 and TRBJ1-1; maybe TRBD1 (5 bases). The ends were cut back, 7 bases at V and 1 base at J, with 10 bases in the middle. There are 13 residues in the CDR3. Germline V gene sequence: CDR1 LNHDA, CDR2 SQIVND (reference sequence). CDR3 residues: CASNSQGNTEAFF. As DNA, the CDR3 is TGTGCCAGTAACTCCCAGGGGAACACTGAAGCTTTCTTT.

The CDR3 is CASSPLGGGLQETQYF. In nucleotides, the CDR3 is TGTGCCAGCAGCCCTTTGGGGGGGGGCCTTCAAGAGACCCAGTACTTC. The chain recombines TRBV7-6 with TRBJ2-5; TRBD2 is a possible D gene (7 bases). This CDR3 contains 16 residues. Germline assignment: CDR1 SGHVS and CDR2 FNYEAQ. Trimming left V 5 bases short and J 2 bases short, with 18 bases between.

CDR3 protein: CSVGGLWETQYF. The CDR3 DNA is TGCAGCGTTGGGGGGCTTTGGGAGACCCAGTACTTC. The chain uses TRBV29-1 and TRBJ2-5, with D tentatively TRBD1 (6 bases). The CDR3 spans 12 residues. Germline lookup yields CDR1 SQVTM and CDR2 ANQGSEA. The V and J ends lost 4 bases and 5 bases respectively, with 11 bases between them.